Sequencing of this T cell receptor beta chain was carried out in a study of cytomegalovirus exposure and HLA in healthy donors. After removal of 5 bases from V and 8 bases from J, the junction contained 16 bases not matched to a gene. Germline V gene lookup returns CDR1 SNHLY and CDR2 FYNNEI. This CDR3 has 17 residues. Both 60 Vbeta primers and 13 Jbeta primers went into the PCR. In the original processing: Counted up in a later analysis, unique TCR beta chains came to approximately 77 million, with around 11 million shared. The data were produced by immunoSEQ multiplex PCR, yet TCRdb's version contains in-frame clones alone and is incomplete. V, J and clone size are those of that table, while D and trimming were read from the DNA. The repertoire includes tens of thousands of clones, 65% to 85% of them detected once, and less than 3.5% sits in the top ten.

The sequenced sample consisted of PBMCs. The TCR originated in a young woman in good health and CMV-seronegative. This chain connects TRBV2 to TRBJ2-1, with 9 nucleotides matching TRBD1. CDR3 in DNA: TGTGCCAGCAGTAACCGTAATCCGGGACAGGGTATTCATGAGCAGTTCTTC. As protein: CASSNRNPGQGIHEQFF.